This T cell receptor (beta chain) is from a study of T cells after yellow fever vaccination. For the study at large: When fractions had low cell numbers, they were prepared with SMART-Seq v4 Ultra Low Input. Findings and limits, study-wide: Weaker, the secondary response had a peak occurring faster, on day 5 versus 15.

Looked up from germline, CDR1 is LGHDT and CDR2 is YNNKEL (reference sequence). J was trimmed by 0 bases and V by 2 bases; bases with no gene match: 6. This CDR3 is 16 amino acids long. Turning to this clonotype: The antigen remains undetermined.

5'RACE template switching generated TCR cDNA, adding a universal primer site and UMIs. Via MiXCR, TCRdb re-called the 5' RACE reads, giving one row per CDR3 protein. The sample yields 450,000 to 650,000 distinct CDR3 sequences, just over 20% seen once. This clonotype was sampled from a man between 18 and 29 years old who received the YFV17D yellow fever vaccine. The V gene is TRBV3-1, the J gene TRBJ1-1; 7 bases align to TRBD1. The specimen was PBMCs, collected roughly 20 days after the first yellow fever vaccination. The CDR3 coding sequence is TGTGCCAGCAGCCAATCCCCGACAGGGATGAACACTGAAGCTTTCTTT. Translating gives CASSQSPTGMNTEAFF.